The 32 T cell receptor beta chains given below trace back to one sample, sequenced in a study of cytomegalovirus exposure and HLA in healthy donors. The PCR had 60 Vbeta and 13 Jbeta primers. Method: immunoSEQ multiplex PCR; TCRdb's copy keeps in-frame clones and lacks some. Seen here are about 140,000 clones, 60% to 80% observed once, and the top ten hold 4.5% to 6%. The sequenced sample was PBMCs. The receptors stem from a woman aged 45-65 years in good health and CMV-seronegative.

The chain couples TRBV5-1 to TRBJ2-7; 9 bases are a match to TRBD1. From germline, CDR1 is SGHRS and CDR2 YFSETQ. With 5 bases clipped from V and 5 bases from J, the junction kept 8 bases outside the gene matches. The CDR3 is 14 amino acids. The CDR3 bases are TGCGCCAGCAGACTAGGACAGGGGATCAACGAGCAGTACTTC. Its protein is CASRLGQGINEQYF.

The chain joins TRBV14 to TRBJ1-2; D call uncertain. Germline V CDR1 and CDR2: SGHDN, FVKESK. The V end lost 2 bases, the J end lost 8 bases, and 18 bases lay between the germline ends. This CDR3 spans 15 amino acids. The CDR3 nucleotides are TGTGCCAGCAGCCAAACGCCCAGACGAATCGGGGGCTACACCTTC. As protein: CASSQTPRRIGGYTF.

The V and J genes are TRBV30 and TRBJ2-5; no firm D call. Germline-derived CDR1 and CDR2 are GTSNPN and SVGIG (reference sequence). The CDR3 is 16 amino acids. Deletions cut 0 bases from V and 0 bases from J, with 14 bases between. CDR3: CAWSVLLSGYQETQYF. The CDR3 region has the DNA TGTGCCTGGAGTGTACTTCTCTCCGGGTACCAAGAGACCCAGTACTTC.

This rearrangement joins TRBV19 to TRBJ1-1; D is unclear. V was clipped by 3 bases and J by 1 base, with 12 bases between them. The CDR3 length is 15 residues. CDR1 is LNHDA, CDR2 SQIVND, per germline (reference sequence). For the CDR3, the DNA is TGTGCCAGTAGTATTGGCAGGCAGAGGAACACTGAAGCTTTCTTT. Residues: CASSIGRQRNTEAFF.

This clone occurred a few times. The CDR3 DNA follows: TGTGCCAGCAGCTTGGCGGGGGGGAGCAATCAGCCCCAGCATTTT. It encodes CASSLAGGSNQPQHF. The chain employs TRBV5-5 and TRBJ1-5, with D possibly being TRBD1 (5 bases). CDR3 length equals 15 residues. CDR1 SGHKS and CDR2 YYEKEE come from the germline V gene (reference sequence). V shed 0 bases and J shed 1 base, with 8 bases lying between them.

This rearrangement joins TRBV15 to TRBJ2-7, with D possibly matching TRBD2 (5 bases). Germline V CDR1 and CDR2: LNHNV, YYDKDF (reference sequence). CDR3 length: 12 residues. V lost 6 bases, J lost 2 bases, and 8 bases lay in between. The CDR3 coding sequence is TGTGCCACCAGTTTCGGGGCCTACGAGCAGTACTTC. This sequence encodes CATSFGAYEQYF.

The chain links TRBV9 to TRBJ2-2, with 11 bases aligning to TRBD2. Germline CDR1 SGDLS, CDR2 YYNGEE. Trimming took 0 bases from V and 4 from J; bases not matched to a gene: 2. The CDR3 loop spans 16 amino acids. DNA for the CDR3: TGTGCCAGCAGCGTAGCTAGCGGGGGGTTCACCGGGGAGCTGTTTTTT. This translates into CASSVASGGFTGELFF.

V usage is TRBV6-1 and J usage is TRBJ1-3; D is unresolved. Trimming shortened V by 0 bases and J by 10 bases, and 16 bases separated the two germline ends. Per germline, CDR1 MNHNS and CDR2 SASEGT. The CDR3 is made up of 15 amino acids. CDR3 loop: CASSEALASPSTIYF. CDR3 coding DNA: TGTGCCAGCAGTGAAGCGCTGGCTTCACCCAGTACCATATATTTT.

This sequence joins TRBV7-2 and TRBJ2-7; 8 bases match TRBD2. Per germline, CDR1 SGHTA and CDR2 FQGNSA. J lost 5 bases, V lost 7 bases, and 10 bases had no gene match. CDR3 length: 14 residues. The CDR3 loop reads CASNLSGGADEQYF. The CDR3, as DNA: TGTGCCAGCAACCTCTCCGGGGGGGCCGACGAGCAGTACTTC.

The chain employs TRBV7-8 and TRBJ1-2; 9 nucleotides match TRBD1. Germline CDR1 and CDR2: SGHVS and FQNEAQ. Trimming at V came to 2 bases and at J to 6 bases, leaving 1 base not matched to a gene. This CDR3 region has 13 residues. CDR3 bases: TGTGCCAGCAGCTTACGGACAGGGGATGGCTACACCTTC. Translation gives CASSLRTGDGYTF.

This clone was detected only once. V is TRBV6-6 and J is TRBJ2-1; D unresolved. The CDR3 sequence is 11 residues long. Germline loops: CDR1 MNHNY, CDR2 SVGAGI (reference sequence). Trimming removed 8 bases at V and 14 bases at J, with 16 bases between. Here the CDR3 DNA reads TGTGCCAGCGGCTTGGCAGATTATAAGTTCTTC. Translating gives CASGLADYKFF.

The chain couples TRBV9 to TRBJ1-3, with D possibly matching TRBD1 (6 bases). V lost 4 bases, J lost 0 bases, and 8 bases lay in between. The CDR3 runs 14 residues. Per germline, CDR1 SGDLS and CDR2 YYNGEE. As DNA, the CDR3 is TGTGCCAGCAGCCAGGGGAGCTCTGGAAACACCATATATTTT. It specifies CASSQGSSGNTIYF.

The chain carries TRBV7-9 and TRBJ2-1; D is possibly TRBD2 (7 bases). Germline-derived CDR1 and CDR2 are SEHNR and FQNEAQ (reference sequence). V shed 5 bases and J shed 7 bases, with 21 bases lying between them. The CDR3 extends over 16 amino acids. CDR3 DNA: TGTGCCAGCAGCCACAGAGGGGGGGCCGAGAGGAATGAGCAGTTCTTC. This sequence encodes CASSHRGGAERNEQFF.

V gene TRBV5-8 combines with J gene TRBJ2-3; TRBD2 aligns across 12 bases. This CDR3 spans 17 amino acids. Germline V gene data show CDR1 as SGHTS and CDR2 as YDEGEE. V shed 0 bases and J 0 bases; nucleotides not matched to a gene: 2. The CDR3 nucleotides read TGTGCCAGCAGCTTGGGACTAGCGGGGGTGAGCACAGATACGCAGTATTTT. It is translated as CASSLGLAGVSTDTQYF. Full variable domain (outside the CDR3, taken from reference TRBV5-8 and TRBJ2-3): EAGVTQSPTHLIKTRGQQATLRCSPISGHTSVYWYQQALGLGLQFLLWYDEGEERNRGNFPPRFSGRQFPNYSSELNVNALELEDSALYLCASSLGLAGVSTDTQYFGPGTRLTVL.

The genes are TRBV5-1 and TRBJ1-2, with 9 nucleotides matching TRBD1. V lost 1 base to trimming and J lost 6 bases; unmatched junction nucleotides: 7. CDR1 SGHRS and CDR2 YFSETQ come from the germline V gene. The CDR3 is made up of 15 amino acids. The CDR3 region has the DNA TGCGCCAGCAGCTTGTTACCGGGACAGGGCGATGGCTACACCTTC. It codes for CASSLLPGQGDGYTF.

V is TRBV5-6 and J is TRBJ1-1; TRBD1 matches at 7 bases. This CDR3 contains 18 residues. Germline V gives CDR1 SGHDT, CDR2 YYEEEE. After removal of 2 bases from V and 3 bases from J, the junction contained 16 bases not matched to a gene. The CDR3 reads CASSFLTGVVAADTEAFF. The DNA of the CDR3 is TGTGCCAGCAGCTTTTTAACAGGGGTGGTTGCGGCTGACACTGAAGCTTTCTTT.

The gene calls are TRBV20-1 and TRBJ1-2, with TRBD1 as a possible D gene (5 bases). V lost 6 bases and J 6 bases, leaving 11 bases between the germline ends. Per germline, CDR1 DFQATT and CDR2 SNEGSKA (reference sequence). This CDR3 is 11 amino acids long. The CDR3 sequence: CSAGQEDGYTF. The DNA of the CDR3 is TGCAGTGCGGGGCAGGAAGATGGCTACACCTTC.

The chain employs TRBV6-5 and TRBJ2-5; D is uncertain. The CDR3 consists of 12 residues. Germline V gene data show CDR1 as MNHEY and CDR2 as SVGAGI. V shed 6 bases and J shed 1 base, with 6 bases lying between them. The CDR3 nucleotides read TGTGCCAGCAGGGCTTCCCAAGAGACCCAGTACTTC. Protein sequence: CASRASQETQYF.

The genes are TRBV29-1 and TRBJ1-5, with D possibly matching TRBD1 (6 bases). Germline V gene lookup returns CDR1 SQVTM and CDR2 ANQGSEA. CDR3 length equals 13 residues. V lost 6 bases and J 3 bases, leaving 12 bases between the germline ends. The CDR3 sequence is CSVSDRHNQPQHF. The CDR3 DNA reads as TGCAGCGTCTCCGACAGGCACAATCAGCCCCAGCATTTT.

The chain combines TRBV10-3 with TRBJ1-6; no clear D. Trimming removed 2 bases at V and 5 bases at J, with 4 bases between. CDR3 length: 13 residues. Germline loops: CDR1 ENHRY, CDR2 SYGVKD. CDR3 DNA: TGTGCCATCAGTGAGGTCGATAATTCACCCCTCCACTTT. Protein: CAISEVDNSPLHF.

The CDR3 region has the DNA TGCGCCAGCAGCCAACTCCGGACCGGGGAGCTGTTTTTT. Its protein product is CASSQLRTGELFF. The gene calls are TRBV4-3 and TRBJ2-2, with unresolved D. The V end was cut by 2 bases, the J end by 5 bases, with 6 bases between. The CDR3 runs to 13 residues. Germline V gene lookup returns CDR1 LGHNA and CDR2 YSLEER.

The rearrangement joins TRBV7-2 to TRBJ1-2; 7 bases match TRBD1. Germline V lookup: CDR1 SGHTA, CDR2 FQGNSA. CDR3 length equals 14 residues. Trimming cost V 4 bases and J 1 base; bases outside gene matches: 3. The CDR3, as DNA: TGTGCCAGCAGCTGGGACAGAATTAACTATGGCTACACCTTC. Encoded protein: CASSWDRINYGYTF.

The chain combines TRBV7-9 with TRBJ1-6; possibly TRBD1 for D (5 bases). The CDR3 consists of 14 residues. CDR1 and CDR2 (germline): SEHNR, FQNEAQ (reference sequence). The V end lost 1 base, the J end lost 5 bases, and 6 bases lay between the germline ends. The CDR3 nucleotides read TGTGCCAGCAGCTTAGTAGGGGATAATTCACCCCTCCACTTT. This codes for CASSLVGDNSPLHF.

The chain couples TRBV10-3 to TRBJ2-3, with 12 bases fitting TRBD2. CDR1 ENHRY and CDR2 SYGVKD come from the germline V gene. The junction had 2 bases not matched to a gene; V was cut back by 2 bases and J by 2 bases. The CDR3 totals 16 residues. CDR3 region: CAISEGLAGYTDTQYF. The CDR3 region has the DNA TGTGCCATCAGTGAGGGACTAGCGGGGTACACAGATACGCAGTATTTT.

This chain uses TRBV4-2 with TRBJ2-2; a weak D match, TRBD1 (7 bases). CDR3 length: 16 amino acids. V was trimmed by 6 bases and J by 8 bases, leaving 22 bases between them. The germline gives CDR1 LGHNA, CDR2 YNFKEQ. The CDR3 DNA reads TGTGCCAGCAGTCCGGACCAGGGGGTTGGAGGGGGGGAGCTGTTTTTT. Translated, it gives CASSPDQGVGGGELFF.

The CDR3 DNA is TGTGCCAGCAGTCTCGAGCAGGGTGGTCAGCCCCAGCATTTT. It translates to CASSLEQGGQPQHF. The gene calls are TRBV27 and TRBJ1-5; D may be TRBD1 (5 bases). The V end lost 5 bases, the J end lost 6 bases, and 14 bases lay between the germline ends. Germline CDR1 is MNHEY and CDR2 is SMNVEV (reference sequence). The CDR3 has 14 residues.

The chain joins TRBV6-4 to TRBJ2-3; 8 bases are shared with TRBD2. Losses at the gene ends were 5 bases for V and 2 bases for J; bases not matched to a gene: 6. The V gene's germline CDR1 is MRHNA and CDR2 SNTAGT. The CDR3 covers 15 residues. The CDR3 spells CASSNGGATTDTQYF. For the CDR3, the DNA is TGTGCCAGCAGTAACGGGGGGGCAACCACAGATACGCAGTATTTT.

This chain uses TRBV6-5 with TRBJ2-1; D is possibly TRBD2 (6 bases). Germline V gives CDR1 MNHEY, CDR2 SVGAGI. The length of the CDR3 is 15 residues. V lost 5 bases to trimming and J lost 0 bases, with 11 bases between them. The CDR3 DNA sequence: TGTGCCAGCAGTCCCACCGGGGGCTCCTACAATGAGCAGTTCTTC. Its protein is CASSPTGGSYNEQFF.

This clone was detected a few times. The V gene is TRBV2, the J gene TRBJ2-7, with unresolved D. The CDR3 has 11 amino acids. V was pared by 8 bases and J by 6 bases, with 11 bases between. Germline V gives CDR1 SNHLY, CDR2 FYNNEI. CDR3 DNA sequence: TGTGCCAGCGTCGTAGTCTCCGAGCAGTACTTC. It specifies CASVVVSEQYF.

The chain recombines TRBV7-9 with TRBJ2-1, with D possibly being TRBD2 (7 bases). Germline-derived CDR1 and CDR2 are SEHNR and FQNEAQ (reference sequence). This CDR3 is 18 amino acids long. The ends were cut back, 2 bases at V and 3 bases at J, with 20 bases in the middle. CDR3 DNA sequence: TGTGCCAGCAGCTTATATCTTGGCGGGGGCCGGAACTACAATGAGCAGTTCTTC. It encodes CASSLYLGGGRNYNEQFF. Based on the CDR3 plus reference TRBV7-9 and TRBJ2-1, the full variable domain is DTGVSQNPRHKITKRGQNVTFRCDPISEHNRLYWYRQTLGQGPEFLTYFQNEAQLEKSRLLSDRFSAERPKGSFSTLEIQRTEQGDSAMYLCASSLYLGGGRNYNEQFFGPGTRLTVL.

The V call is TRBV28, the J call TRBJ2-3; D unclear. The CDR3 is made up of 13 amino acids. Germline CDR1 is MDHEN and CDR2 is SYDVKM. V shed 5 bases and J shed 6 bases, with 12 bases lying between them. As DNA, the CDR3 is TGTGCCAGCAGTGGTACCCGGTCGGATACGCAGTATTTT. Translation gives CASSGTRSDTQYF.

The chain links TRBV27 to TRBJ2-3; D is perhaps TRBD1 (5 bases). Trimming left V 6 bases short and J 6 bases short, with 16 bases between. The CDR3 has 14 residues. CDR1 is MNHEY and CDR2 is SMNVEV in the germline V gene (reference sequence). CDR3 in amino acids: CASSGWTYRDTQYF. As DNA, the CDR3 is TGTGCCAGCAGCGGGTGGACCTACAGGGATACGCAGTATTTT.